A single sample gave rise to the 29 T cell receptor beta chains below, sequenced in a study of blood T cell repertoires in COVID-19. Some clones are missing from TCRdb's copy, which holds only in-frame ones; the method was immunoSEQ multiplex PCR. The sample gives about 120,000 clones, 81% of which show up once; approximately 17% is in the top ten. Source material: peripheral blood. The source is a man in his thirties or forties with COVID-19, enrolled during active disease.

This clone was detected only a few times. This chain joins TRBV2 and TRBJ1-5, with a tentative D call TRBD1 (5 bases). Germline lookup yields CDR1 SNHLY and CDR2 FYNNEI. V was clipped by 7 bases and J by 3 bases, with 16 bases between them. The length of the CDR3 is 15 residues. The CDR3 region has the DNA TGTGCCAGCACCTTGGGGCAGGTCTTCAATCAGCCCCAGCATTTT. Protein product: CASTLGQVFNQPQHF. Full variable domain (outside the CDR3, taken from reference TRBV2 and TRBJ1-5): EPEVTQTPSHQVTQMGQEVILRCVPISNHLYFYWYRQILGQKVEFLVSFYNNEISEKSEIFDDQFSVERPDGSNFTLKIRSTKLEDSAMYFCASTLGQVFNQPQHFGDGTRLSIL.

The CDR3 is CASSVGEISAGEQYF. The CDR3 DNA sequence: TGTGCCAGCAGCGTAGGGGAGATTTCGGCGGGGGAGCAGTACTTC. The rearrangement links TRBV9 to TRBJ2-7; D perhaps matches TRBD2 (6 bases). Trimming removed 0 bases at V and 7 bases at J, with 17 bases between. Germline-derived CDR1 and CDR2 are SGDLS and YYNGEE. CDR3 length equals 15 residues. The full variable domain, in which reference TRBV9 and TRBJ2-7 provide the parts outside the CDR3, is DSGVTQTPKHLITATGQRVTLRCSPRSGDLSVYWYQQSLDQGLQFLIQYYNGEERAKGNILERFSAQQFPDLHSELNLSSLELGDSALYFCASSVGEISAGEQYFGPGTRLTVT.

This clone showed up just once. The CDR3 DNA sequence: TGTGCCTGGAGTGTGGGGACAGGGCGCAACGAGCAGTACTTC. Amino acid sequence: CAWSVGTGRNEQYF. The V call is TRBV30, the J call TRBJ2-7, with 9 bases aligning to TRBD1. CDR3 size: 14 residues. Trimming cost V 0 bases and J 5 bases; bases outside gene matches: 5. Germline-derived CDR1 and CDR2 are GTSNPN and SVGIG (reference sequence).

This clone was seen a handful of times. V gene TRBV20-1 combines with J gene TRBJ2-3; D perhaps matches TRBD1 (7 bases). Germline CDR1 DFQATT, CDR2 SNEGSKA (reference sequence). V lost 3 bases and J 4 bases, leaving 23 bases between the germline ends. The CDR3 is made up of 17 amino acids. This CDR3 is CSASFSRGAWEADTQYF. CDR3 nucleotides: TGCAGTGCTAGTTTCAGCAGGGGGGCCTGGGAAGCAGATACGCAGTATTTT.

The sample holds one count of this clone. The V call is TRBV7-2, the J call TRBJ2-3, with 8 bases lining up with TRBD1. Germline trimming cut 2 bases from V and 2 bases from J; bases unmatched to any gene: 3. The CDR3 length is 15 residues. CDR1 is SGHTA, CDR2 FQGNSA, per germline. CDR3 in amino acids: CASSLRGQVTDTQYF. DNA for the CDR3: TGTGCCAGCAGCTTAAGGGGACAGGTCACAGATACGCAGTATTTT.

This chain connects TRBV4-3 to TRBJ2-2, with 8 positions matching TRBD2. CDR1 is LGHNA and CDR2 is YSLEER in the germline V gene. The junction had 10 bases not matched to a gene; V was cut back by 4 bases and J by 0 bases. This CDR3 contains 18 residues. The CDR3 bases are TGCGCCAGCAGCCGACATGGTAGTAGCGGGGCGAACACCGGGGAGCTGTTTTTT. Translating it yields CASSRHGSSGANTGELFF.

This chain joins TRBV27 and TRBJ2-7; 10 nucleotides line up with TRBD2. The junction had 12 bases not matched to a gene; V was cut back by 4 bases and J by 3 bases. The length of the CDR3 is 17 residues. Germline V gives CDR1 MNHEY, CDR2 SMNVEV (reference sequence). The CDR3 sequence is CASSSGTSVPVVYEQYF. Written as DNA, the CDR3 is TGTGCCAGCAGTTCCGGGACTAGCGTCCCGGTGGTCTACGAGCAGTACTTC.

The rearrangement links TRBV7-9 to TRBJ1-2; D is undetermined. Germline V gene sequence: CDR1 SEHNR, CDR2 FQNEAQ (reference sequence). Trimming pared 3 bases from V and 1 base from J, leaving 9 bases between. CDR3 length: 14 amino acids. The CDR3 DNA is TGTGCCAGCAGCTTGTCCCAGAATAACTATGGCTACACCTTC. It yields the protein CASSLSQNNYGYTF.

This chain links TRBV9 with TRBJ1-2, with unresolved D. The CDR3 consists of 13 residues. Germline V gene lookup returns CDR1 SGDLS and CDR2 YYNGEE. The V and J ends lost 3 bases and 5 bases respectively, with 11 bases between them. CDR3 DNA sequence: TGTGCCAGCAGCGCCCCCTCTGAGTATGGCTACACCTTC. This translates into CASSAPSEYGYTF.

This chain connects TRBV6-5 to TRBJ1-5, with TRBD1 identical over 8 bases. The germline V gene encodes CDR1 MNHEY and CDR2 SVGAGI. V dropped 0 bases and J dropped 7; count of bases not matched to a gene: 5. The CDR3 spans 15 residues. The CDR3 loop is CASSYSDRVGQPQHF. The CDR3 DNA is TGTGCCAGCAGTTACTCGGACAGGGTAGGACAGCCCCAGCATTTT.

This clone was detected once. The chain recombines TRBV6-5 with TRBJ1-2; 11 bases agree with TRBD1. The CDR3 length is 16 residues. Germline V gives CDR1 MNHEY, CDR2 SVGAGI. Trimming at V came to 0 bases and at J to 2 bases, leaving 2 bases not matched to a gene. CDR3 nucleotide sequence: TGTGCCAGCAGTTACTCGAGGACAGGGGGCAACTATGGCTACACCTTC. As protein: CASSYSRTGGNYGYTF.

This chain joins TRBV6-6 and TRBJ1-2, with 7 positions matching TRBD1. The CDR3 extends over 15 amino acids. Germline CDR1 reads MNHNY; CDR2 reads SVGAGI (reference sequence). Unmatched junction bases numbered 9, after V lost 0 bases and J lost 8 bases. The CDR3 coding sequence is TGTGCCAGCAGTTACTCGAAAGGCCAGGGGGTCGGCTACACCTTC. Translating gives CASSYSKGQGVGYTF.

V gene TRBV7-2 combines with J gene TRBJ2-3; 10 bases line up with TRBD1. The junction had 3 bases not matched to a gene; V was cut back by 3 bases and J by 6 bases. There are 14 residues in the CDR3. Per germline, CDR1 SGHTA and CDR2 FQGNSA. The CDR3 DNA reads as TGTGCCAGCAGCTTCCTGGACAGGGGGGATACGCAGTATTTT. Encoded protein: CASSFLDRGDTQYF. Together with reference TRBV7-2 and TRBJ2-3, the CDR3 gives the full variable domain: GAGVSQSPSNKVTEKGKDVELRCDPISGHTALYWYRQSLGQGLEFLIYFQGNSAPDKSGLPSDRFSAERTGGSVSTLTIQRTQQEDSAVYLCASSFLDRGDTQYFGPGTRLTVL.

The chain uses TRBV5-6 and TRBJ1-1; tentative D call: TRBD1 (5 bases). The ends were cut back, 5 bases at V and 1 base at J, with 12 bases in the middle. The length of the CDR3 is 14 residues. Germline V gene sequence: CDR1 SGHDT, CDR2 YYEEEE. CDR3 protein: CASSHFGGNTEAFF. The CDR3 coding sequence is TGTGCCAGCAGTCACTTCGGGGGGAACACTGAAGCTTTCTTT.

J is TRBJ2-4 and V is TRBV6-6; 7 bases map to TRBD1. Germline values: CDR1 MNHNY, CDR2 SVGAGI (reference sequence). This CDR3 has 13 amino acids. V lost 2 bases to trimming and J lost 10 bases; unmatched junction nucleotides: 5. DNA of the CDR3: TGTGCCAGCAGTTACGAGACAGGGTCGATTCAGTACTTC. Encoded protein: CASSYETGSIQYF.

The CDR3 DNA is TGTGCCAGCAGTTTATTCCCCCCAGCGGGAGGGGTCCAAGAGACCCAGTACTTC. Translation: CASSLFPPAGGVQETQYF. The V and J genes are TRBV28 and TRBJ2-5; 10 bases are a match to TRBD2. CDR1 and CDR2 (germline): MDHEN, SYDVKM. CDR3 length: 18 amino acids. Trimming cost V 1 base and J 1 base; bases outside gene matches: 9.

This clone was seen a handful of times. Within the sample, other DNA sequences also encode this same CDR3. In DNA form, the CDR3 reads TGTGCCAGCAGCCAAGATAGAGTTGGCTACACCTTC. As protein: CASSQDRVGYTF. The chain uses TRBV14 and TRBJ1-2; D unclear. The CDR3 covers 12 residues. The V end was cut by 0 bases, the J end by 7 bases, with 6 bases between. CDR1 is SGHDN, CDR2 FVKESK, per germline.

The rearrangement links TRBV4-1 to TRBJ2-1, with TRBD2 as a possible D gene (7 bases). V gave up 6 bases and J gave up 2 bases, with 20 bases separating them. Germline CDR1 MGHRA, CDR2 YSYEKL. The CDR3 sequence is 17 residues long. The CDR3 DNA sequence: TGCGCCAGCAGTCCCAGCGGGATAGGGGGGACCTACAATGAGCAGTTCTTC. Protein product: CASSPSGIGGTYNEQFF.

CDR3 in DNA: TGTGCCAGCAGCTTGCGGTGGTTAGCGGAGAAACAAGAGACCCAGTACTTC. Translation gives CASSLRWLAEKQETQYF. The chain couples TRBV5-6 to TRBJ2-5, with a weak D call TRBD2 (6 bases). Trimming pared 1 base from V and 2 bases from J, leaving 18 bases between. Germline assignment: CDR1 SGHDT and CDR2 YYEEEE. The CDR3 contains 17 residues. Combining the CDR3 with reference TRBV5-6 and TRBJ2-5 gives the whole variable domain DAGVTQSPTHLIKTRGQQVTLRCSPKSGHDTVSWYQQALGQGPQFIFQYYEEEERQRGNFPDRFSGHQFPNYSSELNVNALLLGDSALYLCASSLRWLAEKQETQYFGPGTRLLVL.

The V call is TRBV3-1 (or the pseudogene TRBV3-2), the J call TRBJ2-2, with D perhaps TRBD2 (6 bases). Germline V gene sequence: CDR1 LGHDT, CDR2 YNNKEL (reference sequence). V lost 1 base, J lost 6 bases, and 12 bases lay in between. There are 15 residues in the CDR3. CDR3 sequence: CASSQARLGAGELFF. As DNA, the CDR3 is TGTGCCAGCAGCCAAGCTAGACTAGGGGCCGGGGAGCTGTTTTTT.

The rearrangement links TRBV29-1 to TRBJ2-3, with 7 bases aligning to TRBD2. Germline loops: CDR1 SQVTM, CDR2 ANQGSEA. The CDR3 extends over 18 amino acids. V was pared by 0 bases and J by 4 bases, with 16 bases of the junction left unmatched. The DNA of the CDR3 is TGCAGCGTTGAAGATCCGGCGGGGGACCCTATTTGGGCAGATACGCAGTATTTT. Protein: CSVEDPAGDPIWADTQYF.

The chain couples TRBV28 to TRBJ1-3; tentatively, D is TRBD1 (5 bases). With 7 bases removed from V and 3 bases from J, the gap between germline ends came to 13 bases. CDR3 size: 14 residues. CDR1 is MDHEN, CDR2 SYDVKM, per germline. The CDR3: CASTRGGDGNTIYF. Written as DNA, the CDR3 is TGTGCCAGCACCCGGGGGGGGGATGGAAACACCATATATTTT.

This clone has more than one count but fewer than ten. The chain carries TRBV7-8 and TRBJ1-1, with a weak D call TRBD1 (5 bases). Between the trimmed V and J ends, which lost 5 bases and 1 base, there was a span of 8 bases. Germline CDR1 reads SGHVS; CDR2 reads FQNEAQ. The length of the CDR3 is 13 residues. CDR3 sequence (DNA): TGTGCCAGCAGCCGGACACCGAACACTGAAGCTTTCTTT. This sequence encodes CASSRTPNTEAFF.

V usage is TRBV9 and J usage is TRBJ1-1, with D unclear. The CDR3 totals 15 residues. The germline CDR1 and CDR2 sequences are SGDLS and YYNGEE. Trimming stripped 3 bases from V and 1 base from J, with 13 bases between. CDR3: CASSASGKGNTEAFF. DNA for the CDR3: TGTGCCAGCAGCGCCTCGGGGAAGGGGAACACTGAAGCTTTCTTT. The entire variable domain, with the rest obtained from reference TRBV9 and TRBJ1-1, is as follows: DSGVTQTPKHLITATGQRVTLRCSPRSGDLSVYWYQQSLDQGLQFLIQYYNGEERAKGNILERFSAQQFPDLHSELNLSSLELGDSALYFCASSASGKGNTEAFFGQGTRLTVV.

This chain connects TRBV19 to TRBJ2-7, with a possible D match to TRBD1 (6 bases). Germline V CDR1 and CDR2: LNHDA, SQIVND (reference sequence). The CDR3 runs 16 residues. The germline V and J ends were trimmed by 6 bases and 6 bases, with 24 bases remaining between them. The CDR3 DNA follows: TGTGCCAGTAGCGCAATCAACAGGGCCCCCTTTAGCGAGCAGTACTTC. This sequence encodes CASSAINRAPFSEQYF.

This chain uses TRBV7-3 with TRBJ2-5, with TRBD2 matching 9 bases. The CDR3 spans 17 residues. Germline CDR1 SGHTA, CDR2 FQGTGA. J was trimmed by 1 base and V by 2 bases; bases with no gene match: 8. The CDR3 here is CASSLAGGPVIQETQYF. As DNA, the CDR3 is TGTGCCAGCAGCTTAGCGGGAGGGCCGGTAATCCAAGAGACCCAGTACTTC.

The gene calls are TRBV21-1 and TRBJ2-7; the D call TRBD1 from the table was never checked on the DNA. TRBV21-1 is a known pseudogene. The CDR3 spans 14 residues. The CDR3 sequence is CASSKGGQNYEQYF. The CDR3 DNA is TGTGCCAGCAGCAAAGGCGGACAGAACTACGAGCAGTACTTC.

The chain is built from TRBV3-1 (or the pseudogene TRBV3-2) and TRBJ2-2, with D maybe TRBD1 (6 bases). The V gene lost 1 base and the J gene lost 8 bases, with 14 bases spanning the gap. Germline values: CDR1 LGHDT, CDR2 YNNKEL (reference sequence). This CDR3 is 15 amino acids long. The CDR3 DNA sequence: TGTGCCAGCAGCCAAGGAACAGGGCCGAGTGGGGAGCTGTTTTTT. Its protein product is CASSQGTGPSGELFF.

This clone came up once. The gene calls are TRBV27 and TRBJ2-2; TRBD2 agrees at 8 bases. The V gene end was trimmed by 4 bases and the J gene end by 5 bases; junction bases not matched to a gene: 15. The CDR3 is made up of 18 amino acids. Per germline, CDR1 MNHEY and CDR2 SMNVEV (reference sequence). The CDR3 DNA sequence: TGTGCCAGCAGTTCCCGTCCCCCAGCGGGAGTAGGGACCGGGGAGCTGTTTTTT. This gives the protein CASSSRPPAGVGTGELFF.